Shown below are 10 T cell receptor beta chains from a single sample sequenced in a study of OX40 agonist ivuxolimab in advanced cancers. Profiling relied on immunoSEQ multiplex PCR, and the TCRdb table lists in-frame clones only, not all of them. The sample has tens of thousands of clones; around 90% are singletons. The sequenced sample was CD4+ or CD8+ T cells sorted from blood, obtained in a trial of the OX40 agonist ivuxolimab. All receptors derive from an adult with an advanced solid tumor such as melanoma, head and neck, liver or kidney cancer.

This clone was found a few times. The chain links TRBV12-5 to TRBJ2-7; D is unclear. Germline V lookup: CDR1 LGHNT, CDR2 FRNRAP. Trimming took 2 bases from V and 1 from J, leaving 6 bases between them. The CDR3 contains 13 residues. The CDR3 here is CASGLTPSYEQYF. The CDR3 DNA reads as TGTGCTAGTGGTTTGACTCCATCCTACGAGCAGTACTTC.

This clone was seen a single time. V usage is TRBV6-6 and J usage is TRBJ2-5; D remains unclear. V was clipped by 5 bases and J by 5 bases, with 12 bases between them. CDR3 length: 13 residues. Germline V gene data show CDR1 as MNHNY and CDR2 as SVGAGI (reference sequence). The CDR3 spells CASSGRVGETQYF. DNA of the CDR3: TGTGCCAGCAGTGGTCGGGTGGGGGAGACCCAGTACTTC.

The chain uses TRBV6-4 and TRBJ2-3, with 9 bases aligning to TRBD1. Germline V lookup: CDR1 MRHNA, CDR2 SNTAGT. J was trimmed by 1 base and V by 6 bases; bases with no gene match: 5. This CDR3 has 15 amino acids. DNA for the CDR3: TGTGCCAGCAGCGGGGGACAGGGAGGCACAGATACGCAGTATTTT. Its translation: CASSGGQGGTDTQYF.

The rearrangement links TRBV7-2 to TRBJ1-6; TRBD1 matches at 8 bases. Germline CDR1 and CDR2: SGHTA and FQGNSA. V shed 1 base and J 10 bases; nucleotides not matched to a gene: 9. This CDR3 contains 16 residues. As DNA, the CDR3 is TGTGCCAGCAGCTTAGGGGGACAGGCCTCAAGGTCACCCCTCCACTTT. Translating it yields CASSLGGQASRSPLHF.

The V call is TRBV9, the J call TRBJ2-3, with TRBD2 identical over 9 bases. Germline CDR1 SGDLS, CDR2 YYNGEE. This CDR3 comprises 17 residues. The J segment lost 2 bases and the V segment lost 0 bases, leaving 7 bases of the junction unmatched. DNA for the CDR3: TGTGCCAGCAGCGTAGGCGTTAGCGGGGGAGTCACAGATACGCAGTATTTT. Amino acid sequence: CASSVGVSGGVTDTQYF. The full variable domain, its missing parts supplied by reference TRBV9 and TRBJ2-3, is DSGVTQTPKHLITATGQRVTLRCSPRSGDLSVYWYQQSLDQGLQFLIQYYNGEERAKGNILERFSAQQFPDLHSELNLSSLELGDSALYFCASSVGVSGGVTDTQYFGPGTRLTVL.

V gene TRBV2 combines with J gene TRBJ2-1; 9 bases agree with TRBD2. Germline V gene data show CDR1 as SNHLY and CDR2 as FYNNEI. The trim removed 4 bases at V and 6 bases at J, leaving 10 bases unmatched. This CDR3 spans 16 amino acids. CDR3 sequence: CASSAMGLAGGNEQFF. CDR3 nucleotides: TGTGCCAGCAGTGCAATGGGACTAGCTGGGGGCAATGAGCAGTTCTTC.

This clone was detected only once. The chain has TRBV7-2 and TRBJ1-2, with D possibly matching TRBD1 (6 bases). V was shortened by 1 base and J by 4 bases, with 13 bases between the two germline ends. CDR1 and CDR2 (germline): SGHTA, FQGNSA. The CDR3 runs to 15 residues. The CDR3 loop reads CASSLGTGLGYGYTF. CDR3 in DNA: TGTGCCAGCAGCTTAGGAACAGGGTTGGGCTATGGCTACACCTTC.

The chain has TRBV10-3 and TRBJ2-1, with 13 bases that match TRBD2. Germline CDR1 and CDR2: ENHRY and SYGVKD. The CDR3 loop spans 16 amino acids. The junction had 7 bases not matched to a gene; V was cut back by 5 bases and J by 6 bases. The CDR3 protein is CAISRTSGRVGNEQFF. The CDR3 nucleotides are TGTGCCATCAGTCGGACTAGCGGGAGAGTGGGCAATGAGCAGTTCTTC.

The chain links TRBV14 to TRBJ2-3; D is perhaps TRBD1 (6 bases). The V end lost 3 bases, the J end lost 8 bases, and 12 bases lay between the germline ends. CDR1 and CDR2 (germline): SGHDN, FVKESK. The CDR3 runs to 13 residues. The DNA for the CDR3 is TGTGCCAGCAGCCAGGGCCGAGGGGGTACGCAGTATTTT. The encoded protein is CASSQGRGGTQYF.

This clone was picked up a small number of times. The gene calls are TRBV11-2 and TRBJ2-5, with D uncertain. This CDR3 contains 12 residues. Germline assignment: CDR1 SGHAT and CDR2 FQNNGV. Deletions cut 6 bases from V and 5 bases from J, with 10 bases between. The CDR3 loop is CASRRPAETQYF. CDR3 DNA sequence: TGTGCCAGCAGGAGGCCAGCGGAGACCCAGTACTTC. Full variable domain (outside the CDR3, taken from reference TRBV11-2 and TRBJ2-5): EAGVAQSPRYKIIEKRQSVAFWCNPISGHATLYWYQQILGQGPKLLIQFQNNGVVDDSQLPKDRFSAERLKGVDSTLKIQPAKLEDSAVYLCASRRPAETQYFGPGTRLLVL.